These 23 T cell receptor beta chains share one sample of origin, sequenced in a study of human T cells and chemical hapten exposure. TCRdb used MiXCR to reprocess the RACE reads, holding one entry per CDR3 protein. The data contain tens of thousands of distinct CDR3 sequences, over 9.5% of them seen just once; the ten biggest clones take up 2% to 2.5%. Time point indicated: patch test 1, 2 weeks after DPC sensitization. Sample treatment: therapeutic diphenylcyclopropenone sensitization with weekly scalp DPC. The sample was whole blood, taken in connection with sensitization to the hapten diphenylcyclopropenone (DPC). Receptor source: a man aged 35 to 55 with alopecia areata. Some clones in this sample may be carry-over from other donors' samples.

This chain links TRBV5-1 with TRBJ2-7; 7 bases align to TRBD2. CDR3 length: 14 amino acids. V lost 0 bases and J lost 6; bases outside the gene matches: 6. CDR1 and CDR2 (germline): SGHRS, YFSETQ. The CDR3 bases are TGCGCCAGCAGCTTGGGGACTAGGTCTGTCGAGCAGTACTTC. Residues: CASSLGTRSVEQYF.

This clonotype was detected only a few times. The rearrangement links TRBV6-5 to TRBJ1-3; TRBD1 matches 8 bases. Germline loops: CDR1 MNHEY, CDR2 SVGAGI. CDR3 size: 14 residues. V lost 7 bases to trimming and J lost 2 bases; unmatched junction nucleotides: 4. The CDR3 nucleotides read TGTGCCAGCAATACAGGGGGTACTGGAAACACCATATATTTT. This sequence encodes CASNTGGTGNTIYF.

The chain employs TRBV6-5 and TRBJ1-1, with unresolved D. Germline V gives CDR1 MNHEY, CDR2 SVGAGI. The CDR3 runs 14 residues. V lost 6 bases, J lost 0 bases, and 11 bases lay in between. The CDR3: CASSPAYMNTEAFF. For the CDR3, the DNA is TGTGCCAGCAGCCCTGCTTACATGAACACTGAAGCTTTCTTT.

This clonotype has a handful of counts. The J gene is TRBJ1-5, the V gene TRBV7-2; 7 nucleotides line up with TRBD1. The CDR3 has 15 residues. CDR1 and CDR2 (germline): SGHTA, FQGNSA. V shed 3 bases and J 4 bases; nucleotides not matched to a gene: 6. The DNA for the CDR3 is TGTGCCAGCAGCTTCCAGACAGGGTTTAATCAGCCCCAGCATTTT. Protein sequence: CASSFQTGFNQPQHF.

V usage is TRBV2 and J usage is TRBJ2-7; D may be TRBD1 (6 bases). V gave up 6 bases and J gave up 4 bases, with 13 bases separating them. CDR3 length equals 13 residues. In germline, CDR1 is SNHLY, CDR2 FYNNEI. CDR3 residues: CASSRGLAYEQYF. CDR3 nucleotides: TGTGCCAGCAGCAGGGGCCTCGCTTACGAGCAGTACTTC.

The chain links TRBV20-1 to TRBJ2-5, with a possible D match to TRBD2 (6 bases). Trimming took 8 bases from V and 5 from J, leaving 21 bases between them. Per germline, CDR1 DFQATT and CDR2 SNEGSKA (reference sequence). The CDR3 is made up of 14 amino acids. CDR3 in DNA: TGCAGTACTGGCTCCGACACTGGAGGGGAGACCCAGTACTTC. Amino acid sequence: CSTGSDTGGETQYF.

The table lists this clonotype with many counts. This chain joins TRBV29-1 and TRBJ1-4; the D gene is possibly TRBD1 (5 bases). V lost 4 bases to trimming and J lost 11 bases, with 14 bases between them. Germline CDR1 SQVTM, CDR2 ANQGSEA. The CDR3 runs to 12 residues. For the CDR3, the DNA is TGCAGCGTTGGAGTTAGTGGGGCTAAACTGTTTTTT. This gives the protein CSVGVSGAKLFF. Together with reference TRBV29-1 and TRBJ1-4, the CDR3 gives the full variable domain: SAVISQKPSRDICQRGTSLTIQCQVDSQVTMMFWYRQQPGQSLTLIATANQGSEATYESGFVIDKFPISRPNLTFSTLTVSNMSPEDSSIYLCSVGVSGAKLFFGSGTQLSVL.

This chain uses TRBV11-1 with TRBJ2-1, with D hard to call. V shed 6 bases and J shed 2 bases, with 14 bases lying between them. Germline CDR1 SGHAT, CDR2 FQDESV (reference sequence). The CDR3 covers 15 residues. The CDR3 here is CASRPIGLTYNEQFF. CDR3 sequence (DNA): TGTGCCAGCAGACCCATAGGGCTGACCTACAATGAGCAGTTCTTC.

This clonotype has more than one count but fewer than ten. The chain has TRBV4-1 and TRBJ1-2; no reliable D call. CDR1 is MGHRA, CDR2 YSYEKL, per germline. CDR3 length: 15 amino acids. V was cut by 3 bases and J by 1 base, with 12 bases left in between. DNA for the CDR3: TGCGCCAGCAGCCAGGCCTCGGGCGATAACTATGGCTACACCTTC. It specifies CASSQASGDNYGYTF.

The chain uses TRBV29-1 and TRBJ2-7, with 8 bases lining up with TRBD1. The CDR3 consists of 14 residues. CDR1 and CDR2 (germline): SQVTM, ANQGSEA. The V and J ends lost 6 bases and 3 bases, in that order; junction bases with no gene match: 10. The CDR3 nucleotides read TGCAGCGTCCAAGTCCGGACAGGGAACTACGAGCAGTACTTC. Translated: CSVQVRTGNYEQYF.

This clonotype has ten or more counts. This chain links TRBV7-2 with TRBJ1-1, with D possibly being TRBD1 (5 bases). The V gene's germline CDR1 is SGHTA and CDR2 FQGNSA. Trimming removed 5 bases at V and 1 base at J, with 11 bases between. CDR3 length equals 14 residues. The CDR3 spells CASSHGGQNTEAFF. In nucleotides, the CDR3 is TGTGCCAGCAGCCACGGCGGACAGAACACTGAAGCTTTCTTT.

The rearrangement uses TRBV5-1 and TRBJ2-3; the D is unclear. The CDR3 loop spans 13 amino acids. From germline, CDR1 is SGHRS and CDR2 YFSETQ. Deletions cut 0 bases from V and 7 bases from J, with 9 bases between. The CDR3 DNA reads TGCGCCAGCAGCTTGGCCGTGGCAAATACGCAGTATTTT. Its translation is CASSLAVANTQYF.

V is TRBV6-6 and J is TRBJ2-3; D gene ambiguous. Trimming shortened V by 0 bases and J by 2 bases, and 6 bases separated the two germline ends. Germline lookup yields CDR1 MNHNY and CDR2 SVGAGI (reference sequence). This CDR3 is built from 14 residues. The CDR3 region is CASSYSLFTDTQYF. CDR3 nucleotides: TGTGCCAGCAGTTACTCGTTATTCACAGATACGCAGTATTTT.

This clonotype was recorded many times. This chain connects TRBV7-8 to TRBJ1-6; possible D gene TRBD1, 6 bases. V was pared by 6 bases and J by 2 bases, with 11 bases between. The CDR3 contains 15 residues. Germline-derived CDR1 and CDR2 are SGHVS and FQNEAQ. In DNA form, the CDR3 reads TGTGCCAGCAGTCGCGGGGACACCTATAATTCACCCCTCCACTTT. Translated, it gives CASSRGDTYNSPLHF.

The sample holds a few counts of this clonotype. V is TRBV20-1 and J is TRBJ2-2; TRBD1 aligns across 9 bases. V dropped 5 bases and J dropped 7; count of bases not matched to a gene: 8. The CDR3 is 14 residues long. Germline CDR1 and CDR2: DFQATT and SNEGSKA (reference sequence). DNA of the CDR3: TGCAGTGCTTTTTCCGGGACAGGGAGCGGGGAGCTGTTTTTT. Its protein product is CSAFSGTGSGELFF.

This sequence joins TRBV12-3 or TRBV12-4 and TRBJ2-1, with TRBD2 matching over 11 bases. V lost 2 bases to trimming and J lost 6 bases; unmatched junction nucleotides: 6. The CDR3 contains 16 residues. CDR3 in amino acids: CASSLFGLAGPNEQFF. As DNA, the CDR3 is TGTGCCAGCAGTTTATTTGGACTAGCGGGCCCCAATGAGCAGTTCTTC.

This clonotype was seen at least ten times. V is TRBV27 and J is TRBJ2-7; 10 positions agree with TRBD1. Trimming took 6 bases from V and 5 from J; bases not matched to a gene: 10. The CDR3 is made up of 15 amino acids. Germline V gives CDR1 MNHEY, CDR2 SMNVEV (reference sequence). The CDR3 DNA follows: TGTGCCAGCAGCCCCCGAGGGACAGGGGTCCACGAGCAGTACGTC. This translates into CASSPRGTGVHEQYV.

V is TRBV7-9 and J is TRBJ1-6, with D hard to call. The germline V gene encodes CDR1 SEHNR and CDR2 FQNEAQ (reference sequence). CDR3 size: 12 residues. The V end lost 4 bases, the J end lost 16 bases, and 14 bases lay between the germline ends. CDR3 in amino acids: CASSSRYDALHF. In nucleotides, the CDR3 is TGTGCCAGCAGCTCCCGGTATGACGCGCTCCACTTT.

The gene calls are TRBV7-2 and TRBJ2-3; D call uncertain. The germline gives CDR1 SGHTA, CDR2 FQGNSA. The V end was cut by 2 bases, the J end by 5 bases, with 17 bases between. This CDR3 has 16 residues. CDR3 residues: CASSLRRSRLEDTQYF. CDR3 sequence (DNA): TGTGCCAGCAGCTTACGAAGGTCCCGACTCGAAGATACGCAGTATTTT.

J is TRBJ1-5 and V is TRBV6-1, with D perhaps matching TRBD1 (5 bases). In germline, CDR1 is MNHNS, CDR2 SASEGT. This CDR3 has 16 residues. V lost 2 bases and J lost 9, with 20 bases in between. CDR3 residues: CASSEFRPGRPWPQHF. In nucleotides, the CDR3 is TGTGCCAGCAGTGAATTCCGTCCGGGACGGCCCTGGCCCCAGCATTTT.

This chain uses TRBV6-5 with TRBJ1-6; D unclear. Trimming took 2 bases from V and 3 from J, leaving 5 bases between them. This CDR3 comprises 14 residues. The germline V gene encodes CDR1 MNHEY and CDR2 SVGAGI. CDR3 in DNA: TGTGCCAGCAGTTACAGGGACTATAATTCACCCCTCCACTTT. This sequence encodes CASSYRDYNSPLHF.

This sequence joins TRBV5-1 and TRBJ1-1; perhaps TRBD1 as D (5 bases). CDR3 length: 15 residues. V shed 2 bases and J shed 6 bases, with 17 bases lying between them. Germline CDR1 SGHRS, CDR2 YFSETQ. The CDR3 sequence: CASSFYSPRGAEAFF. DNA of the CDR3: TGCGCCAGCAGCTTTTACTCCCCCCGGGGGGCTGAAGCTTTCTTT. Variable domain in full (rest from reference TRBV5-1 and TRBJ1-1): KAGVTQTPRYLIKTRGQQVTLSCSPISGHRSVSWYQQTPGQGLQFLFEYFSETQRNKGNFPGRFSGRQFSNSRSEMNVSTLELGDSALYLCASSFYSPRGAEAFFGQGTRLTVV.

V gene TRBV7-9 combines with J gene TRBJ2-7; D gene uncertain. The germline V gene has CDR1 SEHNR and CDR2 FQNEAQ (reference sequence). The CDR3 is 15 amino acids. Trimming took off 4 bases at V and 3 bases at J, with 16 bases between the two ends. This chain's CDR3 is CASSSQSLGVYEQYF. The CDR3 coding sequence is TGTGCCAGCAGCTCTCAATCGCTAGGTGTCTACGAGCAGTACTTC.